Listed below are T cell receptor beta chains from one sample, sequenced in a study of T cell repertoires in cytomegalovirus infection. TCRdb reanalysed the reads using MiXCR and keeps one entry per CDR3 protein. The sample yields around 740,000 distinct CDR3 sequences, less than 40% seen once. The sample taken for sequencing was PBMCs. The receptors here all came from a human donor in good health (CMV status not recorded). Some clones in this sample may be carry-over from other donors' samples. Each CDR3 is given without its conserved first and last residue. The order of the fields is J gene, V gene, CDR3 protein.

J: TRBJ2-6
V: TRBV7-9
CDR3: ASSRLRDRGLKGGSGANVLT

J: TRBJ2-7
V: TRBV10-3
CDR3: AISESGTTYEQY

J: TRBJ1-2
V: TRBV29-1
CDR3: SVEGIDGYT

J: TRBJ1-2
V: TRBV5-1
CDR3: ASSFPGPGYGYT

J: TRBJ2-7
V: TRBV29-1
CDR3: SVAIDRTYEQY

J: TRBJ1-1
V: TRBV7-8
CDR3: ASSSYGGNTEAF

J: TRBJ2-5
V: TRBV29-1
CDR3: SVGTRLETQY

J: TRBJ1-4
V: TRBV5-8
CDR3: ASSLIGTEDEKLF

J: TRBJ2-2
V: TRBV27
CDR3: ASSRLAGELF

J: TRBJ1-4
V: TRBV12-3/TRBV12-4
CDR3: ASSWSGTNEKLF

J: TRBJ1-2
V: TRBV7-8
CDR3: ASSSGEGWGYT

J: TRBJ1-5
V: TRBV12-3/TRBV12-4
CDR3: ASSKTGGGQPQH

J: TRBJ2-1
V: TRBV12-3/TRBV12-4
CDR3: ASSLAGGPVEQF

J: TRBJ1-2
V: TRBV4-1
CDR3: ASSQEFSHLNYGYT

J: TRBJ2-1
V: TRBV12-3/TRBV12-4
CDR3: ASSTKNEQC

J: TRBJ2-7
V: TRBV7-9
CDR3: ASSLQGRQY

J: TRBJ1-4
V: TRBV28
CDR3: ASNGGRALNEKLF

J: TRBJ1-1
V: TRBV6-2/TRBV6-3
CDR3: ASKVPTGQGFPEAF

J: TRBJ2-7
V: TRBV28
CDR3: ASKSPYEQY

J: TRBJ1-5
V: TRBV5-6
CDR3: ASSLQPGVRQPQH

J: TRBJ2-3
V: TRBV6-1
CDR3: ASSEGTRIGADTQY

J: TRBJ1-5
V: TRBV6-1
CDR3: ASSVQNNQPQH

J: TRBJ2-1
V: TRBV10-3
CDR3: AISEPTSGGYNEQF

J: TRBJ2-2
V: TRBV19
CDR3: ASKVGMGTAYTGELF

J: TRBJ2-1
V: TRBV11-3
CDR3: ASSLDPLARQF

J: TRBJ2-4
V: TRBV6-1
CDR3: ASSEVPVGWGNNQY

J: TRBJ1-1
V: TRBV11-2
CDR3: ASSLDPAQLEAF

J: TRBJ2-7
V: TRBV7-6
CDR3: ASSPATGNYEQY

J: TRBJ2-7
V: TRBV20-1
CDR3: SARDWGGTSYEQY

J: TRBJ2-7
V: TRBV10-3
CDR3: AISERTGSDEQY

J: TRBJ2-4
V: TRBV4-1
CDR3: ASSQVMAGSKNIQY

J: TRBJ2-1
V: TRBV7-2
CDR3: ASSLIRGNEQF

J: TRBJ1-5
V: TRBV7-4
CDR3: ASSFTSQPQH

J: TRBJ1-5
V: TRBV20-1
CDR3: SAWGAENQPQH

J: TRBJ2-7
V: TRBV6-5
CDR3: ASSSGPHEQY

J: TRBJ2-3
V: TRBV4-2
CDR3: ASSQDEAGVV

J: TRBJ1-5
V: TRBV10-2
CDR3: ASGDGGYNQPQH

J: TRBJ2-1
V: TRBV29-1
CDR3: SISSGAKNSNEQF

J: TRBJ1-2
V: TRBV7-2
CDR3: ASSSRDRGPGYT

J: TRBJ2-1
V: TRBV14
CDR3: ASSQAVGLNEQF

J: TRBJ2-7
V: TRBV25-1
CDR3: ASSESGRGLYS

J: TRBJ2-3
V: TRBV7-2
CDR3: ASSPGHLDTQY

J: TRBJ2-1
V: TRBV29-1
CDR3: SVESSYNEQF

J: TRBJ2-1
V: TRBV29-1
CDR3: SVGLYRDGEQF

J: TRBJ2-1
V: TRBV2
CDR3: ASRGRINNEQF

J: TRBJ2-7
V: TRBV19
CDR3: ASSIVADPYEQY

J: TRBJ1-5
V: TRBV4-1
CDR3: ASSQGSGRHQPQH

J: TRBJ2-2
V: TRBV5-4
CDR3: ASSTRGTGDTGELF

J: TRBJ1-5
V: TRBV27
CDR3: ASSLTGEGENQPQH

J: TRBJ2-3
V: TRBV9
CDR3: ASSVGGSTDTQY

J: TRBJ2-5
V: TRBV7-2
CDR3: ASSLVGGAQETQY

J: TRBJ1-1
V: TRBV7-9
CDR3: ASSLDGGQGNTEAL

J: TRBJ1-1
V: TRBV28
CDR3: ASSSLPDRNTEAF

J: TRBJ1-1
V: TRBV28
CDR3: ASSFHPENTEAF

J: TRBJ2-1
V: TRBV9
CDR3: ASSVDGSGGVRKQF

J: TRBJ2-3
V: TRBV11-2
CDR3: ASSLGVQASTDTQY

J: TRBJ2-1
V: TRBV20-1
CDR3: SARDPYNEQF

J: TRBJ2-1
V: TRBV7-9
CDR3: ASSRLLSGRIGGNEQF

J: TRBJ2-7
V: TRBV27
CDR3: ASRRTGGYEQY